This T cell receptor (beta chain) was sequenced in a study of blood T cells in healthy people across ages (dated by TCRdb to between 2015 and 2017). Looking at the study overall: In model experiments, template switching captured about one uniquely barcoded TCR beta cDNA molecule for every two T cells. Age-related changes in TCR beta repertoire diversity were measured in the study by deep sequencing normalized with unique cDNA molecular identifiers. Four age groups were formed from the donors: young (average approximately 15 years), middle-aged (just under 40), aged (approximately 60) and long-lived (less than 85). For two donors (one aged 18 to 29 and one aged 80 or older), the study analyzed two additional independent replicas of 1 million unique cDNA reads from the same blood draw.

This clonotype has just a few counts. What this receptor recognizes is not known. Base qualities are not at hand, and no much larger clone is one base apart. Systemically healthy Caucasian individuals from Russia, 35 to 50 in total and aged roughly 6 to 100 years, were included as donors. Each donor gave about 9.2 milliliters of peripheral blood, drawn into EDTA-treated Vacutainer tubes. Ficoll-Paque density-gradient centrifugation was used to isolate PBMCs, with at least 7 million per sample. Trizol reagent was used to extract total RNA from PBMCs, with at least 6 micrograms per sample. Naive CD45RAhigh/CD27high T cell percentages were measured by flow cytometry on a PBMC aliquot from every donor. What the study reported, not specific to this receptor: Observed TCR beta diversity correlated strongly with the percentage of naive T cells measured by flow cytometry. Observed TCR beta diversity per million T cells fell roughly linearly with age, and a significant reduction was already apparent by age roughly 40. Bulk unsorted PBMC profiling prevented conclusive comparison of naive and antigen-experienced compartments. Estimates of total diversity from one million sequenced T cells were regarded as lower bounds and underestimates. Compared with the aged group, more naive CD4+ T cells, fewer expanded clones and increased TCR diversity were shown by the long-lived group, suggesting age selection. Because the CMV infection status of the donors was unknown, age-related changes in expanded clonotypes may potentially have been confounded.

Library method: 5' RACE. The instrument given in TCRdb is Illumina HiSeq 2500. A second PCR of roughly 7 to 11 cycles was run with a J-beta primer mix and a sample-barcoded 5' primer. A template-switch 5' adaptor carrying 12 random nucleotides introduced a unique molecular identifier onto each TCR beta cDNA molecule. Each sample yielded at least 2.5 million CDR3-containing paired-end reads. First-strand cDNA synthesis was performed from all RNA using the Mint cDNA synthesis kit, with priming by a TRBC-specific oligonucleotide. All cDNA was treated with uracil-DNA glycosylase and then went through a first 18-cycle PCR with the universal primers M1SS and BC2_uni_R. The original methods were these. For normalization, 1 million high-quality reads were randomly selected from each sample, with every read carrying a distinct molecular identifier. Reads sharing molecular identifiers were discarded rather than binned into consensus sequences. MiTCR, with a Q25 quality threshold and the strictest error-elimination algorithm, was used for CDR3 identification, clonotype clustering and error correction. Lower-bound total TCR beta diversity was estimated with a nonparametric unseen species model using Euler transformation. TCRdb reanalyzed the raw reads on its own, using fastp at Q25 for trimming and MiXCR for clone calling, and kept in-frame beta chains. Rows merge per CDR3 protein into single entries with the most common DNA and genes. The authors' filters were not applied to this entry. In this sample the table shows hundreds of thousands of distinct CDR3 sequences, approximately 25% of which occur a single time. The top ten constitute 8% to 10% of the sample.

This same sample was also taken into another study, of T cells of mothers and their children. The second investigation adds: Nine systemically healthy Caucasian individuals, comprising three mothers and their six children, were included as donors. cDNA synthesis used all of the extracted RNA, with around 1.6 ug of RNA in each 15 ul reaction. In the second PCR, sample barcodes and 2-4 random nucleotides were introduced via the M1S primer. More than 8 million TCR beta CDR3 reads were obtained from each mother, and several million reads were obtained from each child. Thymic selection shapes the output of TCR recombination in a similar way in related and unrelated pairs, and inherited differences have a minor effect. Normalized repertoire overlap was always slightly but never significantly higher in related than unrelated mother-child pairs. Persistent microchimeric T cell clones were not detected, at a sensitivity of around 95 clones per million clonotypes. The study used deep NGS to compare TCR beta repertoires of mothers and children, seeking features distinguishing related mother-child pairs from unrelated individuals. On average, the children were approximately 12 +/- 4 years old, while the mothers were around 40 +/- 4 years old. Libraries were sequenced on Illumina HiSeq 2000 with 100+100 nt paired-end reads after adapter ligation with NEBNext reagents. To prevent cross-contamination, the mother and child libraries were prepared one month apart and sequenced in separate runs. For each donor, between roughly 500,000 and 2,200,000 distinct TCR beta clonotypes were identified. Naive TCR beta clonotypes were estimated from low-frequency clonotypes matched to each donor's FACS-determined naive share, without sorting.

The TCR was taken from a boy aged 5-17 years in good health. Material: blood.

The CDR3: CASSSRQGLNYYEQYF. The DNA sequence reads TGCGCCAGCAGCTCAAGACAGGGCCTCAATTACTACGAGCAGTACTTC. The rearranged segments are TRBV5-1 and TRBJ2-7; 7 central nucleotides agree with TRBD1. Unmatched junction bases come to 12, with V trimmed by 3 bases and J by 3 bases. The CDR3 runs 16 residues from the cysteine to the phenylalanine. Just the 48-base CDR3 DNA is kept, in frame starting at base 1. CDR1 and CDR2 are read off the germline V gene as SGHRS and YFSETQ.